The 10 T cell receptor beta chains listed next were all sequenced from one sample in a study of cytotoxic CD8 clonotypes in ibrutinib-treated CLL. Using immunoSEQ multiplex PCR, the repertoire was profiled, and TCRdb retains in-frame clones only, with some absent. The sample carries 40,000 or so clones, around 53% recorded once. Material: PBMCs, obtained before ibrutinib treatment. These receptors were taken from a human donor with chronic lymphocytic leukemia.

J is TRBJ1-6 and V is TRBV19, with a weak D call TRBD1 (6 bases). Germline V lookup: CDR1 LNHDA, CDR2 SQIVND (reference sequence). Trimming took 6 bases from V and 7 from J, leaving 16 bases between them. This CDR3 has 15 residues. CDR3 in amino acids: CASRPQFQGNSPLHF. CDR3 in DNA: TGTGCCAGTAGACCCCAGTTCCAGGGGAATTCACCCCTCCACTTT.

The J gene is TRBJ1-4, the V gene TRBV5-4, with 9 bases that match TRBD1. CDR3 size: 14 residues. The germline V gene encodes CDR1 SGHNT and CDR2 YYREEE (reference sequence). V lost 4 bases to trimming and J lost 7 bases; unmatched junction nucleotides: 5. DNA of the CDR3: TGTGCCAGCAGCGTGGACAGGGGTGGTGAAAAACTGTTTTTT. It yields the protein CASSVDRGGEKLFF.

The V gene is TRBV5-4, the J gene TRBJ2-3, with D maybe TRBD2 (6 bases). CDR1 SGHNT and CDR2 YYREEE come from the germline V gene (reference sequence). The CDR3 covers 13 residues. Deletions cut 5 bases from V and 4 bases from J, with 11 bases between. The CDR3 region has the DNA TGTGCCAGCAGTGGGACTTGGGCAGATACGCAGTATTTT. This codes for CASSGTWADTQYF.

This clone was observed a few times. The V call is TRBV19, the J call TRBJ2-3; TRBD1 aligns across 10 bases. The CDR3 runs to 15 residues. V dropped 5 bases and J dropped 5; count of bases not matched to a gene: 7. Germline CDR1 is LNHDA and CDR2 is SQIVND (reference sequence). DNA for the CDR3: TGTGCCAGTAGTCACGGGACAGGGGTAGGAGATACGCAGTATTTT. Protein: CASSHGTGVGDTQYF.

The chain employs TRBV27 and TRBJ1-5; D may be TRBD1 (6 bases). CDR3 size: 14 residues. Trimming took off 6 bases at V and 7 bases at J, with 16 bases between the two ends. Germline V gene lookup returns CDR1 MNHEY and CDR2 SMNVEV (reference sequence). In DNA, the CDR3 is TGTGCCAGCAGGGGGGGCTCGGGTGGCCAGCCCCAGCATTTT. Protein: CASRGGSGGQPQHF.

The chain recombines TRBV6-6 with TRBJ1-1; D ambiguous. Between the trimmed V and J ends, which lost 6 bases and 6 bases, there was a span of 8 bases. CDR1 and CDR2 from the germline V gene are MNHNY and SVGAGI (reference sequence). The CDR3 extends over 11 amino acids. CDR3 DNA sequence: TGTGCCAGCAGGGTAGAAGCTGAAGCTTTCTTT. Translated, it gives CASRVEAEAFF.

This rearrangement joins TRBV15 to TRBJ2-5, with TRBD1 matching over 8 bases. This CDR3 has 13 amino acids. The germline V gene has CDR1 LNHNV and CDR2 YYDKDF (reference sequence). V lost 5 bases to trimming and J lost 7 bases; unmatched junction nucleotides: 6. The DNA for the CDR3 is TGTGCCACCAGCCCCCGGACAGGGAGGACCCAGTACTTC. It specifies CATSPRTGRTQYF.

The V and J genes are TRBV30 and TRBJ2-3, with D unresolved. Trimming stripped 3 bases from V and 6 bases from J, with 13 bases between. In germline, CDR1 is GTSNPN, CDR2 SVGIG (reference sequence). The length of the CDR3 is 13 residues. As DNA, the CDR3 is TGTGCCTGGAGGTCGCAGGCCCAGGATACGCAGTATTTT. Translation: CAWRSQAQDTQYF.

The gene calls are TRBV10-3 and TRBJ2-1; 7 positions agree with TRBD2. Looked up from germline, CDR1 is ENHRY and CDR2 is SYGVKD. V lost 4 bases and J lost 6; bases outside the gene matches: 12. The CDR3 is 16 amino acids. The CDR3 region is CAISGIAGGAGNEQFF. The CDR3 region has the DNA TGTGCCATCAGTGGGATAGCGGGTGGGGCTGGCAATGAGCAGTTCTTC.

The chain uses TRBV4-1 and TRBJ2-5; D is tentatively TRBD1 or TRBD2 (6 bases each). Trimming took off 0 bases at V and 4 bases at J, with 21 bases between the two ends. Germline V CDR1 and CDR2: MGHRA, YSYEKL. The CDR3 loop spans 18 amino acids. As DNA, the CDR3 is TGCGCCAGCAGCCAAGATTTCGGGGGCGGCCCGGCTGGAGAGACCCAGTACTTC. Its protein product is CASSQDFGGGPAGETQYF.